This section outlines one T cell receptor (beta chain) sequence together with its context. Antigen specificity is unknown. PCR was performed using 60 Vbeta and 13 Jbeta primers. Method: immunoSEQ multiplex PCR; TCRdb's copy keeps in-frame clones and lacks some. The sample lists 160,000 or so clones, 65% to 90% occurring once. The source of the sample is a study of cytomegalovirus exposure and HLA in healthy donors. Study observations and caveats: Rarity characterized most TCR sequences, yet some public TCRs appeared in many donors. Later on, a genetic analysis was performed. It linked a missense variant in DCLRE1C with V- and J-gene trimming of TCR beta.

Healthy people donating bone marrow made up the donors. This receptor was identified in a man over 45 in good health and CMV-seropositive. The material sequenced was PBMCs.

The CDR3 DNA reads TGTGCCAGCAGTACCCGGACAGGGAGAGAGAACTATGGCTACACCTTC. Its translation is CASSTRTGRENYGYTF. This sequence joins TRBV28 and TRBJ1-2; 8 bases align to TRBD1. CDR1 is MDHEN, CDR2 SYDVKM, per germline. The V and J ends lost 5 bases and 2 bases, in that order; junction bases with no gene match: 10. CDR3 length: 16 residues.